This T cell receptor beta chain was captured in a study of blood T cells in healthy people across ages. PCR was performed a second time for about 6 to 11 cycles using a sample-barcoded 5' primer and a J-beta primer mix. The template-switch adaptor, which had 12 random nucleotides, put a tag on each cDNA molecule. A single record per CDR3 protein comes from TCRdb applying MiXCR to the 5' RACE reads. The top ten clones hold roughly 2.1% of a sample with roughly 1,800,000 distinct CDR3 sequences, approximately 50% of them seen once. CDR1 and CDR2 (germline): SGHAT, FQNNGV. There are 13 residues in the CDR3. V lost 1 base and J lost 11, with 12 bases in between. Samples each had at least 5 micrograms of total RNA extracted.

The rearrangement links TRBV11-2 to TRBJ2-1; D unclear. The sample comprised blood. This clonotype was obtained from a woman aged 40 to 50 in good health. CDR3 region: CASSLVGPQKQFF. In DNA form, the CDR3 reads TGTGCCAGCAGCTTAGTGGGTCCCCAAAAGCAGTTCTTC.